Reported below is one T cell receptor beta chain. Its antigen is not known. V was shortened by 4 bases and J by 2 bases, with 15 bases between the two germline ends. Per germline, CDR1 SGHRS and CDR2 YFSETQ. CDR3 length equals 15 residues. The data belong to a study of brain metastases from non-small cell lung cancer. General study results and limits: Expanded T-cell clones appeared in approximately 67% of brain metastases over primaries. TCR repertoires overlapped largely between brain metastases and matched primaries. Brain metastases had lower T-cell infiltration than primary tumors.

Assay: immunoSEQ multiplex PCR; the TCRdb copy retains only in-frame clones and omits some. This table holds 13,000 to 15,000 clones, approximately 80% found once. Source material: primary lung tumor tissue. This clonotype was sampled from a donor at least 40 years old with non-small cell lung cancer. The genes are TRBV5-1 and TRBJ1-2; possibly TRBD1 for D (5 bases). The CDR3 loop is CASSPDDRRNYGYTF. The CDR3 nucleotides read TGCGCCAGCAGCCCGGATGACAGAAGAAACTATGGCTACACCTTC.